Presented here are 15 T cell receptor beta chains from one specimen sequenced in a study of blood T cell repertoires in COVID-19. Sequencing used immunoSEQ multiplex PCR; TCRdb keeps in-frame clones, though not all of them. Counted here are 110,000 to 150,000 clones, 75% to 90% occurring once; the ten biggest clones make up 35% to 50%. The sequenced sample was peripheral blood. These receptor sequences come from a human donor in a cohort sampled during active COVID-19.

J is TRBJ2-1 and V is TRBV18; D is possibly TRBD2 (5 bases). CDR1 and CDR2 from the germline V gene are KGHSH and LQKENI. This CDR3 has 14 residues. The germline V and J ends were trimmed by 5 bases and 10 bases, with 18 bases remaining between them. The CDR3 sequence: CASSSATGNDEQFF. The CDR3, as DNA: TGTGCCAGCTCAAGTGCTACCGGGAACGACGAGCAGTTCTTC.

The table lists this clone with a count of one. V gene TRBV11-3 combines with J gene TRBJ1-3; no definite D call. Germline-derived CDR1 and CDR2 are SGHNT and YENEEA. The CDR3 totals 14 residues. Trimming pared 5 bases from V and 0 bases from J, leaving 8 bases between. The CDR3 sequence: CASSPSRSGNTIYF. CDR3 DNA: TGTGCCAGCAGCCCGAGCCGCTCTGGAAACACCATATATTTT.

V and J are TRBV5-1 and TRBJ1-2; tentatively, D is TRBD1 (6 bases). V lost 2 bases and J 2 bases, leaving 13 bases between the germline ends. This CDR3 has 15 amino acids. The germline V gene encodes CDR1 SGHRS and CDR2 YFSETQ. The CDR3 coding sequence is TGCGCCAGCAGCTTCCGGGACACCGACAACTATGGCTACACCTTC. It codes for CASSFRDTDNYGYTF. Combining the CDR3 with reference TRBV5-1 and TRBJ1-2 gives the whole variable domain KAGVTQTPRYLIKTRGQQVTLSCSPISGHRSVSWYQQTPGQGLQFLFEYFSETQRNKGNFPGRFSGRQFSNSRSEMNVSTLELGDSALYLCASSFRDTDNYGYTFGSGTRLTVV.

The chain couples TRBV19 to TRBJ2-1, with 9 bases aligning to TRBD2. Germline V CDR1 and CDR2: LNHDA, SQIVND (reference sequence). V gave up 4 bases and J gave up 8 bases; unmatched junction bases: 6. The length of the CDR3 is 14 residues. CDR3 in DNA: TGTGCCAGTAGTAGGGGGCGGGGGGGCGATGAGCAGTTCTTC. It codes for CASSRGRGGDEQFF.

V is TRBV4-2 and J is TRBJ1-1; D unclear. Trimming pared 4 bases from V and 7 bases from J, leaving 19 bases between. The CDR3 sequence is 15 residues long. Germline V gives CDR1 LGHNA, CDR2 YNFKEQ. In DNA form, the CDR3 reads TGTGCCAGCAGCCGAGAACCGTCGGCGGCGCGTGAAGCTTTCTTT. Its protein product is CASSREPSAAREAFF.

The chain carries TRBV7-9 and TRBJ1-2; 7 positions agree with TRBD1. The germline V gene has CDR1 SEHNR and CDR2 FQNEAQ (reference sequence). This CDR3 contains 15 residues. Germline trimming cut 0 bases from V and 2 bases from J; bases unmatched to any gene: 3. The CDR3 nucleotides are TGTGCCAGCAGCTTAGCGTCAGGGGGAAACTATGGCTACACCTTC. Translated: CASSLASGGNYGYTF.

The J gene is TRBJ1-1, the V gene TRBV7-3; D is unresolved. Germline V gives CDR1 SGHTA, CDR2 FQGTGA. Trimming took off 6 bases at V and 1 base at J, with 9 bases between the two ends. CDR3 length equals 13 residues. The CDR3 coding sequence is TGTGCCAGCAGATCGGGTACGAACACTGAAGCTTTCTTT. This gives the protein CASRSGTNTEAFF.

This clone appeared once. This sequence joins TRBV2 and TRBJ1-1; no firm D call. This CDR3 region has 11 residues. Deletions cut 2 bases from V and 8 bases from J, with 6 bases between. The germline gives CDR1 SNHLY, CDR2 FYNNEI. The CDR3 sequence: CASSEYREAFF. CDR3 in DNA: TGTGCCAGCAGTGAATACAGAGAAGCTTTCTTT.

This clone appeared a few times. The V and J genes are TRBV6-5 and TRBJ1-1; D not certain. Germline values: CDR1 MNHEY, CDR2 SVGAGI. V lost 4 bases and J lost 3, with 12 bases in between. This CDR3 is built from 14 residues. CDR3 bases: TGTGCCAGCAGTTCCTCGAGGACTTACACTGAAGCTTTCTTT. This codes for CASSSSRTYTEAFF.

This clone appeared a single time. This chain uses TRBV11-3 with TRBJ2-3; no clear D. CDR1 and CDR2 (germline): SGHNT, YENEEA. The CDR3 is 14 amino acids. V was clipped by 5 bases and J by 0 bases, with 9 bases between them. CDR3 in DNA: TGTGCCAGCAGCCAGGTAACTAGCACAGATACGCAGTATTTT. Its translation is CASSQVTSTDTQYF.

The V call is TRBV11-3, the J call TRBJ2-3; 8 nucleotides agree with TRBD2. The germline gives CDR1 SGHNT, CDR2 YENEEA. This CDR3 contains 15 residues. V gave up 2 bases and J gave up 0 bases; unmatched junction bases: 1. The CDR3 loop is CASSLLAGSTDTQYF. DNA of the CDR3: TGTGCCAGCAGCTTACTAGCGGGTAGCACAGATACGCAGTATTTT.

This clone was counted between two and nine times. The chain couples TRBV7-6 to TRBJ1-3; 10 bases match TRBD1. CDR1 SGHVS and CDR2 FNYEAQ come from the germline V gene. The V gene end was trimmed by 5 bases and the J gene end by 0 bases; junction bases not matched to a gene: 4. The CDR3 covers 16 residues. CDR3 amino acids: CASSGRQGASGNTIYF. The CDR3 nucleotides are TGTGCCAGCAGCGGGCGACAGGGGGCCTCTGGAAACACCATATATTTT.

This chain links TRBV5-1 with TRBJ2-1; maybe TRBD2 (6 bases). In germline, CDR1 is SGHRS, CDR2 YFSETQ. The CDR3 runs to 14 residues. The V and J ends lost 6 bases and 7 bases respectively, with 17 bases between them. CDR3 amino acids: CASTIPGAGNEQFF. The CDR3 bases are TGCGCCAGCACGATCCCGGGAGCGGGTAATGAGCAGTTCTTC.

The J gene is TRBJ1-1, the V gene TRBV30; unclear D gene. Germline CDR1 GTSNPN, CDR2 SVGIG (reference sequence). CDR3 length equals 15 residues. V was pared by 2 bases and J by 1 base, with 14 bases between. This CDR3 reads CAWSTLDRANTEAFF. The CDR3 DNA reads TGTGCCTGGAGTACCCTAGACCGAGCGAACACTGAAGCTTTCTTT.

This sequence joins TRBV5-1 and TRBJ1-1, with 12 bases identical to TRBD1. The germline CDR1 and CDR2 sequences are SGHRS and YFSETQ. V dropped 6 bases and J dropped 11; count of bases not matched to a gene: 8. This CDR3 has 13 amino acids. CDR3 DNA: TGCGCCAGCACCTCCGGGACAGGGGGCTATGCTTTCTTT. It specifies CASTSGTGGYAFF. The full variable domain, in which reference TRBV5-1 and TRBJ1-1 provide the parts outside the CDR3, is KAGVTQTPRYLIKTRGQQVTLSCSPISGHRSVSWYQQTPGQGLQFLFEYFSETQRNKGNFPGRFSGRQFSNSRSEMNVSTLELGDSALYLCASTSGTGGYAFFGQGTRLTVV.